This TCR beta chain derives from a study of monozygotic twins with inflammatory bowel disease. Points from the study as a whole: Repertoire similarity did not differ between concordant and discordant twins, possibly owing to limited power. Diversity of TCRbeta measured by inverse Simpson was lower in IBD patients than in healthy co-twins.

As to this clonotype: Its antigen is unknown.

TCRdb reprocessed the 5' RACE reads; each CDR3 protein has one entry and no DNA is given. The repertoire shows 350,000 to 500,000 distinct CDR3 sequences; the top ten hold 2% to 3%. This sequence was found in a human donor with ulcerative colitis or Crohn's disease, or a healthy co-twin of an affected twin (not recorded which). The specimen was blood.

The chain's CDR3 is CASSLAGDKNIQYF. The genes are TRBV5-1 and TRBJ2-4; TCRdb's D gene call, TRBD1, goes unchecked for lack of DNA. Germline V gene lookup returns CDR1 SGHRS and CDR2 YFSETQ. CDR3 length equals 14 residues.